These T cell receptor beta chains were read from a single sample in a study of shared clonotypes between healthy human individuals. Only in-frame clones appear in the TCRdb table, and some are missing; sequencing was by immunoSEQ multiplex PCR. The repertoire includes about 2.3 million clones, about nine tenths of them detected once, and about 0.36% sits in the top ten. Specimen: naive CD4+ T cells from PBMCs. All receptors come from a man aged 18 to 29 in good health. Some clones in this sample may be carry-over from other donors' samples. The CDR3 runs from the conserved cysteine through the conserved F or W. D genes are given only for firm matches. The listing skips clone size in some rows; elsewhere it reads once, few, many or a size class.

clone_size	v_call	j_call	d_call	cdr3_aa	cdr3_nt
NA	TRBV28	TRBJ1-2	NA	CASSPRRGEGYTF	TGTGCCAGCAGCCCTAGACGGGGGGAGGGCTACACCTTC
NA	TRBV15	TRBJ1-4	TRBD1	CATSRDLGQGFLREKLFF	TGTGCCACCAGCAGAGATCTAGGACAGGGTTTCCTCCGGGAAAAACTGTTTTTT
few	TRBV19	TRBJ2-2	NA	CASSISGTTTGELFF	TGTGCCAGTAGTATATCTGGAACAACCACCGGGGAGCTGTTTTTT
NA	TRBV28	TRBJ2-2	NA	CASTQSGQGIGELFF	TGTGCCAGCACCCAATCAGGGCAGGGCATTGGGGAGCTGTTTTTT
NA	TRBV30	TRBJ2-1	TRBD2	CAWSVGTSGKYNEQFF	TGTGCCTGGAGCGTCGGGACTAGCGGGAAATACAATGAGCAGTTCTTC
NA	TRBV2	TRBJ1-1	TRBD1	CASSSLGTENTEAFF	TGTGCCAGCAGTTCTCTCGGGACAGAGAACACTGAAGCTTTCTTT
NA	TRBV6-5	TRBJ1-2	NA	CAGRGGADYGYTF	TGTGCCGGCCGGGGGGGCGCGGACTATGGCTACACCTTC
NA	TRBV5-1	TRBJ1-3	TRBD1	CASSLAGQGSGNTIYF	TGCGCCAGCAGCTTGGCGGGACAGGGTTCGGGAAACACCATATATTTT
NA	TRBV6-5	TRBJ1-6	NA	CASTARSSPLHF	TGTGCCAGCACGGCGCGGAGTTCACCCCTCCACTTT
NA	TRBV4-3	TRBJ2-1	NA	CASSQDPPVNEQFF	TGCGCCAGCAGCCAAGATCCCCCCGTCAATGAGCAGTTCTTC
NA	TRBV11-1	TRBJ1-6	NA	CASSLFGGNSPLHF	TGTGCCAGCAGCTTATTTGGTGGAAATTCACCCCTCCACTTT
NA	TRBV5-1	TRBJ1-3	NA	CASKTAPGNTIYF	TGCGCCAGCAAGACGGCGCCTGGAAACACCATATATTTT
NA	TRBV4-1	TRBJ2-3	TRBD2	CASSQVAGASDTQYF	TGCGCCAGCAGCCAAGTAGCGGGAGCTTCGGATACGCAGTATTTT
NA	TRBV12-5	TRBJ1-1	TRBD1	CASGPGQGGGMNTEAFF	TGTGCTAGTGGACCAGGACAGGGAGGTGGAATGAACACTGAAGCTTTCTTT
NA	TRBV10-3	TRBJ2-1	TRBD2	CAISESGGLAGGPYNEQFF	TGTGCCATCAGTGAATCGGGAGGACTAGCGGGAGGCCCCTACAATGAGCAGTTCTTC
NA	TRBV6-5	TRBJ1-1	TRBD1	CASRIQGPNTEAFF	TGTGCCAGCAGAATACAGGGGCCGAACACTGAAGCTTTCTTT
once	TRBV18	TRBJ1-3	NA	CASSPEDPRMTGNTIYF	TGTGCCAGCTCACCAGAGGATCCCAGGATGACTGGAAACACCATATATTTT
NA	TRBV19	TRBJ1-2	NA	CASSTPGTKWGYTF	TGTGCCAGTAGTACTCCCGGGACAAAGTGGGGCTACACCTTC
NA	TRBV5-1	TRBJ2-2	TRBD2	CASSLGAGGYTGELFF	TGCGCCAGCAGCTTAGGTGCGGGAGGATACACCGGGGAGCTGTTTTTT
NA	TRBV28	TRBJ1-4	NA	CASSLGGLGSYEKLFF	TGTGCCAGCAGTTTAGGGGGGCTAGGGTCGTATGAAAAACTGTTTTTT
NA	TRBV20-1	TRBJ1-4	NA	CSATGGPREFF	TGCAGTGCCACAGGTGGGCCCCGGGAGTTTTTT
NA	TRBV5-4	TRBJ2-5	NA	CASSLQENQETQYF	TGTGCCAGCAGCTTACAGGAGAACCAAGAGACCCAGTACTTC
NA	TRBV5-1	TRBJ1-5	TRBD1	CASSLQTGTGGAQHF	TGCGCCAGCAGCCTACAGACTGGGACAGGGGGAGCCCAGCATTTT
NA	TRBV7-8	TRBJ2-3	TRBD2	CASSLGTSGRDTQYF	TGTGCCAGCAGCTTAGGGACTAGCGGGAGGGATACGCAGTATTTT
NA	TRBV6-1	TRBJ1-2	NA	CASSESGALRDGYTF	TGTGCCAGCAGTGAGTCCGGGGCGCTTAGGGATGGCTACACCTTC
NA	TRBV2	TRBJ1-5	TRBD1	CASSEQGYSNQPQHF	TGTGCCAGCAGCGAACAGGGGTATAGCAATCAGCCCCAGCATTTT
once	TRBV28	TRBJ1-4	NA	CASSLGLFGATNEKLFF	TGTGCCAGCAGTTTAGGTTTGTTTGGGGCAACTAATGAAAAACTGTTTTTT